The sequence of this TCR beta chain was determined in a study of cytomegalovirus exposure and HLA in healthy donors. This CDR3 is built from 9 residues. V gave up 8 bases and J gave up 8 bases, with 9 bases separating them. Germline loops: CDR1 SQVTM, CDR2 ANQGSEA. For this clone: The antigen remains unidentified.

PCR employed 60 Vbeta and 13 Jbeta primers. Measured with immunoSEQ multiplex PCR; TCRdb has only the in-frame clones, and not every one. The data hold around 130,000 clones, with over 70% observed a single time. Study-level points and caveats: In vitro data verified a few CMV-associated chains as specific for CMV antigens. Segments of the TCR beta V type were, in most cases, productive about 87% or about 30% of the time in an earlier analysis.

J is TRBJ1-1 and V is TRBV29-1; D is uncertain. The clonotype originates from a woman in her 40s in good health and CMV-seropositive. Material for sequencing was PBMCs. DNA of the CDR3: TGCAGCTTCCAGAAAGAAGCTTTCTTT. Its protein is CSFQKEAFF.